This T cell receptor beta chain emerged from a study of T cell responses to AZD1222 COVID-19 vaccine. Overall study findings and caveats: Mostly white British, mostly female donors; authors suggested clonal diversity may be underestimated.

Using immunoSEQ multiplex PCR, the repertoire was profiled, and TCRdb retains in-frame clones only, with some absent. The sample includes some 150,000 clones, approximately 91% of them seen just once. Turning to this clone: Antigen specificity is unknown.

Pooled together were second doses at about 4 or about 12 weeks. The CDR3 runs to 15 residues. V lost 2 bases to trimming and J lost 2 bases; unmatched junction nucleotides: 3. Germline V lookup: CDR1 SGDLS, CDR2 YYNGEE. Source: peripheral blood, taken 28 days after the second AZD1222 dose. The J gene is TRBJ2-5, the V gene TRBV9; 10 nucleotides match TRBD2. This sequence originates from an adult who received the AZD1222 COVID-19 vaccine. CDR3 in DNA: TGTGCCAGCAGCGTTTCAGCGGGGGGGCAAGAGACCCAGTACTTC. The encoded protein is CASSVSAGGQETQYF.